This entry concerns a single T cell receptor beta chain. Its antigen is not identified. The data were obtained in a study of T cell repertoires in cytomegalovirus infection. TCRdb re-analysed the reads in MiXCR, keeping a single row per CDR3 protein. Among roughly 860,000 distinct CDR3 sequences listed, approximately 32% were seen once. Per germline, CDR1 MNHEY and CDR2 SVGEGT. This CDR3 has 13 amino acids. Trimming shortened V by 8 bases and J by 7 bases, and 17 bases separated the two germline ends. The V call is TRBV6-2 or TRBV6-3, the J call TRBJ1-2, with D maybe TRBD1 (5 bases). The starting material was cultured CD8+ T cells from PBMCs, obtained from culture after CMV antigen stimulation. The sequence came from a human donor in good health (CMV status not recorded). Some clones in this sample may be carry-over from other donors' samples. CDR3 bases: TGTGCCAGCGACCGCAGGGCCCTTGGTGGCTACACCTTC. This translates into CASDRRALGGYTF.